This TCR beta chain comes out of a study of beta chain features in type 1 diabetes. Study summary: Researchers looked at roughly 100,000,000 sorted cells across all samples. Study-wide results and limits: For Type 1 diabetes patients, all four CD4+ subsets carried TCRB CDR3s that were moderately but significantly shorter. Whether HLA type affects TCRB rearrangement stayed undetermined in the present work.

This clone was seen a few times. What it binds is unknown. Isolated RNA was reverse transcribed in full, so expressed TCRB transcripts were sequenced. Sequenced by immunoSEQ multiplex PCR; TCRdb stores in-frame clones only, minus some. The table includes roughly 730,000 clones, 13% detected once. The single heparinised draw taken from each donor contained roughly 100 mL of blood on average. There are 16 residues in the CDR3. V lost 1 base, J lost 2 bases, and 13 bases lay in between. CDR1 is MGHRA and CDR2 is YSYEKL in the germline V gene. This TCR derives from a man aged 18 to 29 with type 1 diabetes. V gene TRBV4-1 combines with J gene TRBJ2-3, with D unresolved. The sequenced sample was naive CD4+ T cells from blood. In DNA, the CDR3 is TGCGCCAGCAGCCAAGGTCAGGACCGACACACAGATACGCAGTATTTT. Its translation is CASSQGQDRHTDTQYF.